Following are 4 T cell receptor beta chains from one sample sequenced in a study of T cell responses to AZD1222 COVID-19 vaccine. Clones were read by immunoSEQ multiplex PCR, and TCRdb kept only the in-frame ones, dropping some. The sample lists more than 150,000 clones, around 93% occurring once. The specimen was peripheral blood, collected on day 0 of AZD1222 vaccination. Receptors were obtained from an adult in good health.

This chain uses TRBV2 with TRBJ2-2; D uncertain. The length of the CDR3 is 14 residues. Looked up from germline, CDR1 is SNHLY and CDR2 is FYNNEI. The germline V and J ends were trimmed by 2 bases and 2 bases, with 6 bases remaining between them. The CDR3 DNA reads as TGTGCCAGCAGTGAAATGGGTAACACCGGGGAGCTGTTTTTT. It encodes CASSEMGNTGELFF. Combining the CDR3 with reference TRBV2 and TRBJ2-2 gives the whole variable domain EPEVTQTPSHQVTQMGQEVILRCVPISNHLYFYWYRQILGQKVEFLVSFYNNEISEKSEIFDDQFSVERPDGSNFTLKIRSTKLEDSAMYFCASSEMGNTGELFFGEGSRLTVL.

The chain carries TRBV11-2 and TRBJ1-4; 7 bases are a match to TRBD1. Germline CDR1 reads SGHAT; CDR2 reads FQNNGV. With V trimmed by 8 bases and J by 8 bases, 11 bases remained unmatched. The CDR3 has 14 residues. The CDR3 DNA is TGTGCCAGCCGTTTGACAGGGAGGGGAGAAAAACTGTTTTTT. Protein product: CASRLTGRGEKLFF.

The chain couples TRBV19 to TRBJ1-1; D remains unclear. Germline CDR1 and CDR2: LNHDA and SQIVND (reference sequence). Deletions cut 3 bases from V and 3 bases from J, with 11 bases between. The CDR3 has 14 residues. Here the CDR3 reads CASSMWALDTEAFF. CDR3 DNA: TGTGCCAGTAGTATGTGGGCCCTGGACACTGAAGCTTTCTTT.

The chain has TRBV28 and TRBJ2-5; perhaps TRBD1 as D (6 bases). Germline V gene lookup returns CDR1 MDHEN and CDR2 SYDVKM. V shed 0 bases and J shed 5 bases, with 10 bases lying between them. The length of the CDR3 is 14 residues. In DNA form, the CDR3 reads TGTGCCAGCAGTTTATGGTACAGGGCTGAGACCCAGTACTTC. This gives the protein CASSLWYRAETQYF.